This T cell receptor beta chain was captured in a study of T-cell reconstitution after alpha-beta-depleted transplantation in children. The CDR3 spans 16 residues. With 0 bases removed from V and 0 bases from J, the gap between germline ends came to 12 bases. Germline-derived CDR1 and CDR2 are MGHRA and YSYEKL. Unique molecular identifiers tagged the TCRbeta library. Each CDR3 protein is one row after TCRdb ran MiXCR on the PCR reads. The profile covers around 700,000 distinct CDR3 sequences, with under 15% appearing a single time and around 0.79% taken by the ten largest. This clonotype has ten or more counts. Its antigen remains unknown. General study points: Several patients had high TCRbeta diversity at day 60; it came from surviving recipient T cells and thymic progenitors. Expanded graft clones numbering several hundred reportedly gave rise to alpha-beta T cells about two months after transplant. After one year, T-cell counts and TCRbeta diversity mostly came from new T cells.

The source is a girl aged 2 to 9 with congenital amegakaryocytic thrombocytopenia, due to receive a stem cell transplant. The chain carries TRBV4-1 and TRBJ2-7, with TRBD1 as a possible D gene (5 bases). Sequences were derived from PBMCs, sampled before TCRalphabeta/CD19-depleted stem cell transplant. The CDR3 region has the DNA TGCGCCAGCAGCCAAGAGTTGGGGCGCGTCTCCTACGAGCAGTACTTC. This codes for CASSQELGRVSYEQYF.